The 18 T cell receptor beta chains listed next were all sequenced from one sample in a study of blood T cell repertoires in COVID-19. Only in-frame clones appear in the TCRdb table, and some are missing; sequencing was by immunoSEQ multiplex PCR. The repertoire holds about 250,000 clones, with about 91% as singletons. The source material was peripheral blood. The receptors were sampled from a young woman with COVID-19, enrolled during active disease.

The chain combines TRBV6-5 with TRBJ1-6; 7 nucleotides agree with TRBD1. CDR1 is MNHEY, CDR2 SVGAGI, per germline. This CDR3 comprises 14 residues. Trimming cost V 5 bases and J 8 bases; bases outside gene matches: 6. The CDR3 DNA reads as TGTGCCAGCAGTCGACAGGGAGTGGATTCACCCCTCCACTTT. Protein product: CASSRQGVDSPLHF.

The genes are TRBV12-2 and TRBJ2-1; the D call in the table, TRBD2, was not verified against the DNA. TRBV12-2 is tagged as a pseudogene. This CDR3 is built from 22 residues. The CDR3 loop is CASRLAGRLGTSGTSSYNEQFF. The CDR3 DNA sequence: TGTGCAAGTCGCTTAGCGGGGAGGTTAGGGACTAGCGGGACTAGCTCCTACAATGAGCAGTTCTTC.

This rearrangement joins TRBV10-2 to TRBJ2-5, with TRBD2 matching 13 bases. Trimming took 6 bases from V and 2 from J; bases not matched to a gene: 3. The CDR3 sequence is 15 residues long. Germline V gene lookup returns CDR1 WSHSY and CDR2 SAAADI. This CDR3 is CASRRLAGGQETQYF. The CDR3 nucleotides read TGCGCCAGCAGGCGACTAGCGGGGGGTCAAGAGACCCAGTACTTC.

The V gene is TRBV6-2 or TRBV6-3, the J gene TRBJ2-1, with 8 nucleotides matching TRBD1. After removal of 0 bases from V and 8 bases from J, the junction contained 15 bases not matched to a gene. This CDR3 is built from 18 residues. CDR1 is MNHEY and CDR2 is SVGEGT in the germline V gene. The CDR3 sequence: CASSYSIQGDFDIDEQFF. The CDR3 DNA sequence: TGTGCCAGCAGTTACTCGATACAGGGGGACTTCGACATTGATGAGCAGTTCTTC.

The chain employs TRBV6-2 or TRBV6-3 and TRBJ2-1, with TRBD2 matching over 9 bases. V trimming: 1 base; J trimming: 9 bases; junction bases outside the gene matches: 10. The CDR3 is made up of 16 amino acids. Germline assignment: CDR1 MNHEY and CDR2 SVGEGT. CDR3 coding DNA: TGTGCCAGCAGTTACTTGACTAGCGGCCCGGTGCGTGAGCAGTTCTTC. This codes for CASSYLTSGPVREQFF.

The rearrangement uses TRBV19 and TRBJ2-3; D is perhaps TRBD2 (6 bases). Germline V lookup: CDR1 LNHDA, CDR2 SQIVND (reference sequence). Trimming pared 6 bases from V and 5 bases from J, leaving 12 bases between. The CDR3 runs to 13 residues. Here the CDR3 DNA reads TGTGCCAGTAGCGGGAGCCGGTTAGATACGCAGTATTTT. Translation gives CASSGSRLDTQYF.

The rearrangement uses TRBV11-2 and TRBJ2-3; 11 positions agree with TRBD1. Germline assignment: CDR1 SGHAT and CDR2 FQNNGV. This CDR3 has 18 residues. The V and J ends lost 5 bases and 3 bases, in that order; junction bases with no gene match: 13. As DNA, the CDR3 is TGTGCCAGCAGCCCAGGACAGGGGGCGGGGGTGGAGACAGATACGCAGTATTTT. It specifies CASSPGQGAGVETDTQYF.

The rearrangement links TRBV19 to TRBJ2-1; tentatively, D is TRBD2 (6 bases). CDR1 and CDR2 from the germline V gene are LNHDA and SQIVND (reference sequence). The CDR3 has 15 residues. V was trimmed by 0 bases and J by 4 bases, leaving 10 bases between them. The CDR3 DNA follows: TGTGCCAGTAGTATAGAGGCGGGGCGATACAATGAGCAGTTCTTC. Its protein is CASSIEAGRYNEQFF.

The count of this clone is one. The rearrangement uses TRBV11-2 and TRBJ2-1; TRBD1 is a possible D gene (5 bases). This CDR3 is built from 12 residues. Trimming left V 5 bases short and J 4 bases short, with 6 bases between. The germline gives CDR1 SGHAT, CDR2 FQNNGV. The DNA of the CDR3 is TGTGCCAGCAGCAAGGGGTACAATGAGCAGTTCTTC. Protein: CASSKGYNEQFF.

The J gene is TRBJ2-7, the V gene TRBV5-6; no clear D. Trimming took 0 bases from V and 3 from J, leaving 7 bases between them. CDR3 length: 13 amino acids. Germline assignment: CDR1 SGHDT and CDR2 YYEEEE. This chain's CDR3 is CASSLGGFYEQYF. CDR3 DNA: TGTGCCAGCAGCTTGGGAGGATTCTACGAGCAGTACTTC.

The chain has TRBV5-5 and TRBJ2-4; 10 bases line up with TRBD1. Germline-derived CDR1 and CDR2 are SGHKS and YYEKEE (reference sequence). CDR3 size: 17 residues. The ends lost 3 bases at V and 7 bases at J; junction bases unmatched: 13. The CDR3 bases are TGTGCCAGCAGCTCGAGGACAGGGGGTTCATTGGGGAACATTCAGTACTTC. It is translated as CASSSRTGGSLGNIQYF.

This clone occurred once. The chain has TRBV19 and TRBJ1-1; weak D call: TRBD1 (6 bases). Trimming removed 3 bases at V and 4 bases at J, with 12 bases between. This CDR3 region has 14 residues. The germline V gene has CDR1 LNHDA and CDR2 SQIVND (reference sequence). The CDR3, as DNA: TGTGCCAGTAGTATGAGAGAGACAGGCACTGAAGCTTTCTTT. Protein product: CASSMRETGTEAFF. The full variable domain, in which reference TRBV19 and TRBJ1-1 provide the parts outside the CDR3, is DGGITQSPKYLFRKEGQNVTLSCEQNLNHDAMYWYRQDPGQGLRLIYYSQIVNDFQKGDIAEGYSVSREKKESFPLTVTSAQKNPTAFYLCASSMRETGTEAFFGQGTRLTVV.

The V and J genes are TRBV27 and TRBJ2-2, with TRBD1 matching over 11 bases. This CDR3 comprises 16 residues. V was clipped by 5 bases and J by 8 bases; unmatched bases: 10. The germline V gene has CDR1 MNHEY and CDR2 SMNVEV (reference sequence). This chain's CDR3 is CASSRYRTGGSGELFF. CDR3 bases: TGTGCCAGCAGTCGCTACCGGACAGGGGGCTCGGGGGAGCTGTTTTTT.

CDR3 residues: CASSPRTGATGELFF. Here the CDR3 DNA reads TGTGCCAGCAGTCCCCGGACAGGGGCGACCGGGGAGCTGTTTTTT. The chain employs TRBV27 and TRBJ2-2; 9 bases map to TRBD1. Germline trimming cut 5 bases from V and 5 bases from J; bases unmatched to any gene: 6. The CDR3 loop spans 15 amino acids. The V gene's germline CDR1 is MNHEY and CDR2 SMNVEV (reference sequence).

CDR3 coding DNA: TGTGCCAGCAGGGGACTAGCGGGGGGTACAGATACGCAGTATTTT. Its protein product is CASRGLAGGTDTQYF. The rearrangement links TRBV2 to TRBJ2-3; 15 bases are shared with TRBD2. This CDR3 comprises 15 residues. Trimming took 6 bases from V and 3 from J; bases not matched to a gene: 1. Germline values: CDR1 SNHLY, CDR2 FYNNEI.

The chain uses TRBV7-9 and TRBJ1-4; 10 positions match TRBD1. V was clipped by 6 bases and J by 8 bases; unmatched bases: 12. Germline CDR1 SEHNR, CDR2 FQNEAQ (reference sequence). There are 16 residues in the CDR3. This CDR3 is CASRSSWTGGSEKLFF. The CDR3 DNA sequence: TGTGCCAGCAGGTCTAGTTGGACAGGGGGATCGGAAAAACTGTTTTTT.

The CDR3 sequence: CASSLGLAGWNEQFF. The CDR3 nucleotides are TGTGCCAGCAGCTTAGGTCTAGCGGGGTGGAATGAGCAGTTCTTC. V and J are TRBV7-8 and TRBJ2-1, with 9 bases lining up with TRBD2. This CDR3 has 15 residues. The J segment lost 7 bases and the V segment lost 1 base, leaving 5 bases of the junction unmatched. Germline V lookup: CDR1 SGHVS, CDR2 FQNEAQ. Full variable domain (rest looked up from reference TRBV7-8 and TRBJ2-1): GAGVSQSPRYKVAKRGQDVALRCDPISGHVSLFWYQQALGQGPEFLTYFQNEAQLDKSGLPSDRFFAERPEGSVSTLKIQRTQQEDSAVYLCASSLGLAGWNEQFFGPGTRLTVL.

The chain uses TRBV6-1 and TRBJ2-1; D remains unclear. This CDR3 has 15 amino acids. The germline V gene encodes CDR1 MNHNS and CDR2 SASEGT. V lost 0 bases and J 0 bases, leaving 6 bases between the germline ends. CDR3: CASSEAQVSYNEQFF. Written as DNA, the CDR3 is TGTGCCAGCAGTGAAGCCCAGGTCTCCTACAATGAGCAGTTCTTC.